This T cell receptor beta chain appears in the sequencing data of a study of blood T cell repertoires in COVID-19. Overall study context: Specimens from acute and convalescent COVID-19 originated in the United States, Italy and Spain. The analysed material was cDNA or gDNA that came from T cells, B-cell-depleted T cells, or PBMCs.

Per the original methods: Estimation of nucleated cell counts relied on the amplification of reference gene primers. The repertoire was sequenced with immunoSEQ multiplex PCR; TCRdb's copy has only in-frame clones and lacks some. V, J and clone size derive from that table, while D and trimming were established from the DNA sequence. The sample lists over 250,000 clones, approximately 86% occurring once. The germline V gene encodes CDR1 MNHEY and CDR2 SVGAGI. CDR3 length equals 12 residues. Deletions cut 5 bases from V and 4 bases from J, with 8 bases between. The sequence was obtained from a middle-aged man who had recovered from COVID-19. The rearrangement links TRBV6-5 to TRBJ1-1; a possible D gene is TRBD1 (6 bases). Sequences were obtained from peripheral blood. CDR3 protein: CASSHRVTEAFF. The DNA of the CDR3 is TGTGCCAGCAGTCACAGGGTCACTGAAGCTTTCTTT.